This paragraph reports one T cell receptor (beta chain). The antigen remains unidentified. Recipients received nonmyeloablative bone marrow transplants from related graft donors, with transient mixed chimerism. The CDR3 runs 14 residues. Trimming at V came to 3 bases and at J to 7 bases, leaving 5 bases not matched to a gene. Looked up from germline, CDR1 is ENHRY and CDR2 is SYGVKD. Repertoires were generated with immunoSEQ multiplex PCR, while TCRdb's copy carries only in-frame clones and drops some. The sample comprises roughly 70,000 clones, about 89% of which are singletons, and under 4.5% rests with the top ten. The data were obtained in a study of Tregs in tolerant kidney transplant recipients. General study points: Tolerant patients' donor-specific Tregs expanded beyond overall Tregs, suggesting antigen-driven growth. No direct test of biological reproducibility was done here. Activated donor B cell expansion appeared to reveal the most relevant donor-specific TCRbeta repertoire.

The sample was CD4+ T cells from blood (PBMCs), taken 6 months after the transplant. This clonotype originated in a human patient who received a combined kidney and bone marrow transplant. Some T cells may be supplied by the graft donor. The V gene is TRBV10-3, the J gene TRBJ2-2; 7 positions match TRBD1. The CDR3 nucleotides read TGTGCCATCAGTGAATCACAGGGGAGCGGGGAGCTGTTTTTT. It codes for CAISESQGSGELFF.